This TCR beta chain derives from a study of T-cell memory formation after mild COVID-19 (TCRdb year 2021). About the full investigation: TCR sequence clusters from the two donors were found to be largely donor specific. In a couple of donors, T-cell clones that expanded and contracted after mild COVID-19 were tracked by sequencing TCRalpha and TCRbeta repertoires over time. The cohort was made up of two young adult volunteers, one female and one male, who were previously healthy.

Overall study results and their limits: Contracting CD4+ clones turned up mainly in the CM and EM memory subsets, whereas EMRA was where CD8+ clones were enriched. The second-wave clones that peaked on day 37 were not confirmed to be SARS-CoV-2 specific. Only a couple of mild cases were covered in the study, and larger cohorts including severe cases with pre-infection samples were considered necessary. Some responding clones were found in pre-infection memory, which suggests that pre-existing cross-reactive memory T cells took part in the SARS-CoV-2 response. Balanced CD4/CD8 phenotypes were observed for clones contracting from day 15 to 85, whereas a bias towards CD4+ was observed for a second wave of clones expanding from day 15 to 37.

The sequencer was an Illumina NovaSeq 6000. TCRalpha and TCRbeta cDNA libraries were constructed by 5'RACE with constant-segment primers, with sample barcodes and unique molecular identifiers being introduced. RNA was extracted from every sample with Trizol reagent. Library amplification was performed in two PCR steps, and a second sample barcode and Illumina TruSeq adapters were introduced in the second step. Sequencing of libraries was performed on an Illumina NovaSeq with 2 x 150 bp paired-end reads. The paper's processing steps were these. Demultiplexing of reads and collapsing into UMI-guided consensus sequences were performed with migec v1.2.7. With mixcr v2.1.11, UMI consensuses were aligned to TRA and TRB V and J templates and assembled into clonotypes. Clonotypes were classified as expanded or contracted when called significant by both edgeR and NoisET, with noise models trained on biological replicates. edgeR calls used a false discovery rate-adjusted p below 0.01 and a log2 fold-change threshold of 1. As an exploratory analysis of dynamics, max-normalized trajectories of the 1000 most abundant clonotypes were examined by PCA with hierarchical clustering. The CD4 or CD8 phenotype of responding clones was assigned using the separately sequenced CD4+ and CD8+ repertoires. TCRdb applied fastp at Q25 and MiXCR to the public reads, then kept only in-frame beta chains. A single entry per CDR3 protein holds the most common genes and DNA from its merged rows. TCRdb, not the authors, supplied the V and J calls. The sample table shows roughly 310,000 distinct CDR3 sequences, and 15% to 20% are seen once. The ten top clones hold approximately 20% of the sample.

As to this clonotype: This clone's antigen is unknown. Base qualities are not at hand, and no much larger clone is one base apart.

The CDR3 holds 14 amino acids from the cysteine to the phenylalanine. Only the CDR3 portion is preserved as DNA: 42 bases, with reading frame beginning at the first base. Looking up the germline V gene (reference sequence) yields CDR1 DFQATT and CDR2 SNEGSKA. V ends up 4 bases short and J 3 bases short, with an unmatched junction base count of 6. Ficoll-Paque density gradient centrifugation was the method used to isolate PBMCs. The sequence came from a man aged 18-30 years who had mild COVID-19 (a few samples of this study predate the infection). The sample titles of this study are shuffled in the database, so cell type and time point are left out; the donor was told from shared clones. The sequence links TRBV20-1 to TRBJ2-7; TRBD2 lines up with 10 middle nucleotides. Material for sequencing was PBMCs or a T cell subset sorted from them (not recorded which). The CDR3 loop reads CSAMSSGGHYEQYF. DNA sequence: TGCAGTGCTATGTCTAGCGGGGGTCACTACGAGCAGTACTTC.